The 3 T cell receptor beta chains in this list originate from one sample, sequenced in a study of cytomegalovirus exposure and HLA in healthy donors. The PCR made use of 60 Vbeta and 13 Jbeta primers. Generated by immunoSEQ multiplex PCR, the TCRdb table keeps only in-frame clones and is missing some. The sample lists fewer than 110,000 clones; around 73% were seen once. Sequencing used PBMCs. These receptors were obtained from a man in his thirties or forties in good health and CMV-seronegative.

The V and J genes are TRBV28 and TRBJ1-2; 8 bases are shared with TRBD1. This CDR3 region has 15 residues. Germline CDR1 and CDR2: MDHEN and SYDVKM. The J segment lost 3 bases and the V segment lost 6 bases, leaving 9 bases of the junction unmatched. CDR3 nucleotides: TGTGCCAGCAGGCTTCCGGGACAGGAGGACTATGGCTACACCTTC. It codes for CASRLPGQEDYGYTF.

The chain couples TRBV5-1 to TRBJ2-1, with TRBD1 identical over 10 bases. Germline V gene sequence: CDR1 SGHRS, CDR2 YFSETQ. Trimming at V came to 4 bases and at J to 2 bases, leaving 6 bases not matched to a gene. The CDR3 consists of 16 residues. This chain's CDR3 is CASSLLGTGAYNEQFF. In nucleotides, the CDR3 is TGCGCCAGCAGCCTCCTCGGGACAGGGGCCTACAATGAGCAGTTCTTC.

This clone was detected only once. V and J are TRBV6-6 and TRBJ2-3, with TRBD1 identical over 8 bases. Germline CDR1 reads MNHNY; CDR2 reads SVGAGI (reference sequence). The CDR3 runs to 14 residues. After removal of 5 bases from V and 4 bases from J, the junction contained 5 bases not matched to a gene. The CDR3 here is CASSTGQGPDTQYF. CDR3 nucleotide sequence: TGTGCCAGCAGTACCGGACAGGGACCAGATACGCAGTATTTT.